This is a list of T cell receptor beta chains from one sample in a study of cytomegalovirus exposure and HLA in healthy donors. TCRdb's copy holds only in-frame clones and misses some; the assay was immunoSEQ multiplex PCR. Of 150,000 to 250,000 clones listed, approximately 85% are singletons. Sequencing input: PBMCs. Receptor source: a girl aged 10 to 17 in good health and CMV-seropositive. The CDR3 runs from the conserved cysteine through the conserved F or W. D genes are given only for firm matches. Only some rows state a clone size, as once, few, many or a class for expanded clones.

TRBV5-1,TRBD1,TRBJ2-1,NA,TGCGCCAGCAGCTTGGAGGGGGCCTCCTACAATGAGCAGTTCTTC,CASSLEGASYNEQFF
TRBV25-1,NA,TRBJ1-2,NA,TGTGCCAGCAGTAGCCCGGACATCTATGGCTACACCTTC,CASSSPDIYGYTF
TRBV5-1,NA,TRBJ2-1,NA,TGCGCCAGCAGCTTGCACTTTAAATACTCCTACAATGAGCAGTTCTTC,CASSLHFKYSYNEQFF
TRBV7-8,TRBD1,TRBJ2-5,NA,TGTGCCAGCAGCCCCGGGACAGGGGCTCAAGAGACCCAGTACTTC,CASSPGTGAQETQYF
TRBV7-8,NA,TRBJ2-5,once,TGTGCCAGCAGCTTAGAAGGCACCAGGAAGGAGACCCAGTACTTC,CASSLEGTRKETQYF
TRBV7-9,TRBD1,TRBJ2-5,NA,TGTGCCAGCAGCTTAGAATTGGGGACAGGACCGCGAGAGACCCAGTACTTC,CASSLELGTGPRETQYF
TRBV9,TRBD1,TRBJ2-7,NA,TGTGCCAGCAGCGTCGCCTCGACAGGGGCCTACGAGCAGTACTTC,CASSVASTGAYEQYF
TRBV7-2,TRBD2,TRBJ2-7,NA,TGTGCCAGCAGCACTCGGACTAGCGGGGGGGCCTGGGCCTACGAGCAGTACTTC,CASSTRTSGGAWAYEQYF
TRBV19,TRBD2,TRBJ2-2,NA,TGTGCCAGTACCCTCACACGGGGCGAGCGGGGGGGAAAAAACACCGGGGAGCTGTTTTTT,CASTLTRGERGGKNTGELFF
TRBV5-8,TRBD1,TRBJ1-4,NA,TGTGCCAGCAGCTTCGGGACAGGGTCTGAAAAACTGTTTTTT,CASSFGTGSEKLFF
TRBV5-4,NA,TRBJ2-5,NA,TGTGCCAGCAGCTTCACCGGGGAGACCCAGTACTTC,CASSFTGETQYF
TRBV6-4,TRBD2,TRBJ2-2,NA,TGTGCCAGCAGTGACTTAGCGGGGAACACCGGGGAGCTGTTTTTT,CASSDLAGNTGELFF
TRBV7-6,TRBD1,TRBJ2-2,NA,TGTGCCAGCAGCTTAGCGGGGGACAGGACGTTGGTGGAGCTGTTTTTT,CASSLAGDRTLVELFF
TRBV4-3,NA,TRBJ2-7,NA,TGCGCCAGCAGCCAAGATCGGGACACAGTCTACGAGCAGTACTTC,CASSQDRDTVYEQYF
TRBV7-2,NA,TRBJ2-7,NA,TGTGCCAGCAGCTTACTGCGAGACTCCTACGAGCAGTACTTC,CASSLLRDSYEQYF
TRBV19,TRBD1,TRBJ2-7,NA,TGTGCCACCTCAGCGGGGGACAGGGGAATCTACGAGCAGTACTTC,CATSAGDRGIYEQYF
TRBV6-4,TRBD2,TRBJ2-2,NA,TGTGCCAGCAGGGAACGCGGGGGGAACACCGGGGAGCTGTTTTTT,CASRERGGNTGELFF
TRBV7-2,TRBD1,TRBJ2-5,NA,TGTGCCAGCAGCTTAGACGCCAGCAGGGGGTTCCAAGAGACCCAGTACTTC,CASSLDASRGFQETQYF
TRBV27,TRBD1,TRBJ2-3,NA,TGTGCCAGCACACCAGGACAGGTTAGCACAGATACGCAGTATTTT,CASTPGQVSTDTQYF
TRBV29-1,TRBD2,TRBJ2-3,NA,TGCAGCGTTGAGGGTAGACTAGCGGGGGACACAGATACGCAGTATTTT,CSVEGRLAGDTDTQYF
TRBV4-3,NA,TRBJ1-1,NA,TGCGCCAGCAGCCAAGATTTAGTTACTGAAGCTTTCTTT,CASSQDLVTEAFF
TRBV29-1,NA,TRBJ1-1,NA,TGCAGCGTGGCTAAGGACAGCTATGAAGCTTTCTTT,CSVAKDSYEAFF
TRBV7-2,NA,TRBJ2-7,NA,TGTGCCAGCAGCCCGACGACGGGCTACGAGCAGTACTTC,CASSPTTGYEQYF
TRBV7-8,NA,TRBJ2-5,NA,TGTGCCAGCAGCTTAGCGGGACACGCGAAATCGACCCAGTACTTC,CASSLAGHAKSTQYF
TRBV4-2,NA,TRBJ2-3,NA,TGTGCCAGCAGCCAAGATATGAAGCGGACAGATACGCAGTATTTT,CASSQDMKRTDTQYF
TRBV11-3,NA,TRBJ2-7,NA,TGTGCCAGCAGCTTAGGCCTCCGTGAGGCCTCCTACGAGCAGTACTTC,CASSLGLREASYEQYF
TRBV2,NA,TRBJ1-6,few,TGTGCCAGCAGTGAAGGGGCAGGGTCTATAAATTCACCCCTCCACTTT,CASSEGAGSINSPLHF
TRBV25-1,TRBD1,TRBJ1-2,few,TGTGCCAGCAGTGAAGGACAGGGGGTTAGGGATGGCTACACCTTC,CASSEGQGVRDGYTF